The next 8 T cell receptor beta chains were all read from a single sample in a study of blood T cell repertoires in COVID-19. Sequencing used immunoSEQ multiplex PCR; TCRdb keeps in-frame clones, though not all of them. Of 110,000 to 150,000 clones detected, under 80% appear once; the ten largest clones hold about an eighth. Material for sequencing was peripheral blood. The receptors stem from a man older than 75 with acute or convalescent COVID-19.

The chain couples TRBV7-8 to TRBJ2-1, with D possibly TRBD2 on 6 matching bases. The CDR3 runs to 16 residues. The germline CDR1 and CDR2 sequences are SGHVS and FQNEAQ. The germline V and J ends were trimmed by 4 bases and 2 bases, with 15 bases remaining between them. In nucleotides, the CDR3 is TGTGCCAGCAGCTCCCGCGGGGTGGGGGCCTACAATGAGCAGTTCTTC. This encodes CASSSRGVGAYNEQFF. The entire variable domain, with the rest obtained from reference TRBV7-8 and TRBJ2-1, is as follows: GAGVSQSPRYKVAKRGQDVALRCDPISGHVSLFWYQQALGQGPEFLTYFQNEAQLDKSGLPSDRFFAERPEGSVSTLKIQRTQQEDSAVYLCASSSRGVGAYNEQFFGPGTRLTVL.

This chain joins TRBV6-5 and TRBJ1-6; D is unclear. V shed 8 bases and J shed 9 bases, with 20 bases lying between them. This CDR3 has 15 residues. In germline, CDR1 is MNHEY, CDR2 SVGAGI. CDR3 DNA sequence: TGTGCCAGCTTCTTTAGTCCGTCAGGAGGTTCACCCCTCCACTTT. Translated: CASFFSPSGGSPLHF.

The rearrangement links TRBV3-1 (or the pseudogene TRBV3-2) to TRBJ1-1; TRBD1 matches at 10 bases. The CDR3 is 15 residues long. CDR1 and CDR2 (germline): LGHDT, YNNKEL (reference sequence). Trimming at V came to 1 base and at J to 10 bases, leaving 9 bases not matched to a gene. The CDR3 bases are TGTGCCAGCAGCCAAGGACAGGGGGCGACTGCCCGAGCTTTCTTT. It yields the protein CASSQGQGATARAFF.

CDR3 nucleotides: TGTGCCAGCAGCTTGGTGACAGGGGGCGTGGGGACCCAGTACTTC. Its translation: CASSLVTGGVGTQYF. The chain couples TRBV7-2 to TRBJ2-5; 10 bases match TRBD1. The CDR3 length is 15 residues. With 3 bases clipped from V and 7 bases from J, the junction kept 8 bases outside the gene matches. Germline CDR1 reads SGHTA; CDR2 reads FQGNSA.

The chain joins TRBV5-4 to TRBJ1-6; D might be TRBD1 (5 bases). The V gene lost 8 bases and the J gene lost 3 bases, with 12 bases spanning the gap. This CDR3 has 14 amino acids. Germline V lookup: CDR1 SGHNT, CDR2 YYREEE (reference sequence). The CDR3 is CASKNQGYNSPLHF. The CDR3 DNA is TGTGCCAGTAAAAATCAGGGCTATAATTCACCCCTCCACTTT. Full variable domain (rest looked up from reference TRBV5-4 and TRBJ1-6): ETGVTQSPTHLIKTRGQQVTLRCSSQSGHNTVSWYQQALGQGPQFIFQYYREEENGRGNFPPRFSGLQFPNYSSELNVNALELDDSALYLCASKNQGYNSPLHFGNGTRLTVT.

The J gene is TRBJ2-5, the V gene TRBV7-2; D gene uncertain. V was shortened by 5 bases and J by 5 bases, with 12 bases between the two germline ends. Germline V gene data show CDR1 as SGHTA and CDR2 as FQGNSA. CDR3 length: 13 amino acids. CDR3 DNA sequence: TGTGCCAGCAGCAGAGACATCAAGGAGACCCAGTACTTC. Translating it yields CASSRDIKETQYF.

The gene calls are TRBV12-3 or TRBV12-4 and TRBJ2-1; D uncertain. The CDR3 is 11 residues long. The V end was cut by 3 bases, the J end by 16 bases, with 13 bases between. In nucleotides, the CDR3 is TGTGCCAGCAGTTTTGACACCCTCGCTTTCTTC. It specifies CASSFDTLAFF.

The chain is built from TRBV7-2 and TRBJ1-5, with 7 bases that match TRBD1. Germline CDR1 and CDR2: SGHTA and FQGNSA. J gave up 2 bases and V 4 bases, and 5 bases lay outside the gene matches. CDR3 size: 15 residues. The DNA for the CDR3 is TGTGCCAGCAGCTACAACAGGGGCGGCAATCAGCCCCAGCATTTT. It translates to CASSYNRGGNQPQHF. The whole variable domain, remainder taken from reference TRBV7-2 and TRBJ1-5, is GAGVSQSPSNKVTEKGKDVELRCDPISGHTALYWYRQSLGQGLEFLIYFQGNSAPDKSGLPSDRFSAERTGGSVSTLTIQRTQQEDSAVYLCASSYNRGGNQPQHFGDGTRLSIL.